This entry features one T cell receptor (beta chain) sequence. The antigen is undetermined. Universal primer sites and UMIs were introduced during 5'RACE template-switching synthesis of TCR cDNA. TCRdb ran MiXCR on the 5' RACE reads and lists one entry per CDR3 protein. This sample carries nearly 550,000 distinct CDR3 sequences, around 21% of them seen once, and the ten largest clones take roughly 13%. These data originate in a study of T cells after yellow fever vaccination. Study details: Preparation used SMART-Seq v4 Ultra Low Input for the low-cell-number fractions. Findings of the study overall: Detected again after the booster were most primary-vaccination clones, at 95% to 98% CD4 and more than 70% CD8. Contamination by abundant bulk-population clonotypes could be present in FACS-sorted repertoires.

This CDR3 is built from 15 residues. The V and J ends lost 2 bases and 1 base respectively, with 9 bases between them. The chain has TRBV12-3 or TRBV12-4 and TRBJ1-5, with a possible D match to TRBD1 (5 bases). Here the sequenced sample was PBMCs, taken 15 days after the yellow fever booster vaccination. This sequence was found in a man aged 25 to 40 who received the YFV17D yellow fever vaccine. The CDR3 DNA reads TGTGCCAGCAGTTTACGGGGGTTGAGCAATCAGCCCCAGCATTTT. Its protein product is CASSLRGLSNQPQHF.